This T cell receptor beta chain was sequenced in a study of T cell responses to AZD1222 COVID-19 vaccine. Study conclusions and caveats: At 160-218 and 743-854, vaccine-associated CD4 TCRs were dominant, and they spanned spike. Repertoire sampling occurred only after the peak T cell response.

The method was immunoSEQ multiplex PCR; TCRdb's version includes in-frame clones alone and lacks a portion of them. The sample yields roughly 120,000 clones, over 75% seen once. With respect to this clone: Its matching antigen is unknown.

CDR1 is KGHDR, CDR2 SFDVKD, per germline. The CDR3 length is 14 residues. V was shortened by 3 bases and J by 3 bases, with 11 bases between the two germline ends. Sequenced here: peripheral blood, sampled on day 0 of AZD1222 vaccination. This receptor was taken from an adult in good health. The chain recombines TRBV24-1 with TRBJ2-7; D remains ambiguous. As DNA, the CDR3 is TGTGCCACCAGTGATGGTACAGAATACTACGAGCAGTACTTC. It encodes CATSDGTEYYEQYF.